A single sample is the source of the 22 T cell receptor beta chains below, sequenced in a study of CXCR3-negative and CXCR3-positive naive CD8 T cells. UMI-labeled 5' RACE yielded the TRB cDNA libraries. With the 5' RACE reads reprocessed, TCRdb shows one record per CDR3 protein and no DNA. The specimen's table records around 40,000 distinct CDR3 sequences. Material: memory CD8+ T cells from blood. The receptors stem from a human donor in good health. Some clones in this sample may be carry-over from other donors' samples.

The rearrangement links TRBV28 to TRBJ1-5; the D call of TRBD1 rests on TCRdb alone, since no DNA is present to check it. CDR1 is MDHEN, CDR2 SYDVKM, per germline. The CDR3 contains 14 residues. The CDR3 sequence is CASSPPGRGQPQHF.

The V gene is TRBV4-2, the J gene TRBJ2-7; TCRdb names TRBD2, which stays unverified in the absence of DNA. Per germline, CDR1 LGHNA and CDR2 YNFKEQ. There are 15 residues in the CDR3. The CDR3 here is CASSQGTSGIYEQYF.

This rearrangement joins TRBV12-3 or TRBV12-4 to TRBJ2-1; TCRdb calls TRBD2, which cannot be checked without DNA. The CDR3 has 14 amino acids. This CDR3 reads CASATSGAHNEQFF.

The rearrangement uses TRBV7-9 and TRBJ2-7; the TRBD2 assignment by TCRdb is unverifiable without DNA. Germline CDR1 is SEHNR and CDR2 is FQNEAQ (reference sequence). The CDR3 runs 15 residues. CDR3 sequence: CASRGSGLTTSEQYF.

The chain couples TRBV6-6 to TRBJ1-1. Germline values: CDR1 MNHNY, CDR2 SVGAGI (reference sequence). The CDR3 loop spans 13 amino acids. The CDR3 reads CASSGTVNTEAFF.

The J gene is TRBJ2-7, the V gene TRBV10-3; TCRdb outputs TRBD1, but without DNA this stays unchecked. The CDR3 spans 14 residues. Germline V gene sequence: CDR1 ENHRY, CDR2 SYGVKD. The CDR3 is CAIREDRVLSEQYF.

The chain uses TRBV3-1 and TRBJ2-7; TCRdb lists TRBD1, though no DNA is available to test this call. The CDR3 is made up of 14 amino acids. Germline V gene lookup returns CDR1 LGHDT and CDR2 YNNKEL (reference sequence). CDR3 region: CASSQGYGTYEQYF.

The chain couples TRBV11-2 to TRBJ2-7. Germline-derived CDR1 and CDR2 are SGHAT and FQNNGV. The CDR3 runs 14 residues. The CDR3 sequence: CASSSGRESYEQYF.

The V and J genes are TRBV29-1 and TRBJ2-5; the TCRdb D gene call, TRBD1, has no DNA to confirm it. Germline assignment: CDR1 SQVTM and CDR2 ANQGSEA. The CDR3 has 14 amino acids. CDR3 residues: CSVRGTGVQETQYF.

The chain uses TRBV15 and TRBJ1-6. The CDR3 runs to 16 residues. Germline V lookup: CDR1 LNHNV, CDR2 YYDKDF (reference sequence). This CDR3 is CATSGPRQRTNSPLHF.

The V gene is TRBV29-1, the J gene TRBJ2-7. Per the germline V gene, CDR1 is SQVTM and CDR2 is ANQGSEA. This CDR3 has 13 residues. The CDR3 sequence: CSVHIVSSYEQYF.

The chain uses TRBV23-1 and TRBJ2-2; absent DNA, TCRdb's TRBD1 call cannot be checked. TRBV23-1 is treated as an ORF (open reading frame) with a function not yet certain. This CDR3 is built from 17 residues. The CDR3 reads CASSQSAAQTATGELFF.

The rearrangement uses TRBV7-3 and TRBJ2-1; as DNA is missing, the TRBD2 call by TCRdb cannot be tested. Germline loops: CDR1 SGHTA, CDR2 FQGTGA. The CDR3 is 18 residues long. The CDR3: CASSPGLAGGYSYNEQFF. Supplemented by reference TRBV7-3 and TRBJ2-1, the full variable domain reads GAGVSQTPSNKVTEKGKYVELRCDPISGHTALYWYRQSLGQGPEFLIYFQGTGAADDSGLPNDRFFAVRPEGSVSTLKIQRTERGDSAVYLCASSPGLAGGYSYNEQFFGPGTRLTVL.

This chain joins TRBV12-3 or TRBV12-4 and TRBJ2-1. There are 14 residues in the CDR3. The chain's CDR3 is CASSLGGWGNEQFF.

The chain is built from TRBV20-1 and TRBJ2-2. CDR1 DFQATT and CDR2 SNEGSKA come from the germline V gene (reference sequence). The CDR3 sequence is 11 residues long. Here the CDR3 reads CSAARTGELFF.

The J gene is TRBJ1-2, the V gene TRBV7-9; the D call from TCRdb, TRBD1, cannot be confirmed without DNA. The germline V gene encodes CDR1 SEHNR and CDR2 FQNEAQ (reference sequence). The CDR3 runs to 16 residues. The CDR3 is CASSLGGQGNSYGYTF. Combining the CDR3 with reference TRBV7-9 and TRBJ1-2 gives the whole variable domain DTGVSQNPRHKITKRGQNVTFRCDPISEHNRLYWYRQTLGQGPEFLTYFQNEAQLEKSRLLSDRFSAERPKGSFSTLEIQRTEQGDSAMYLCASSLGGQGNSYGYTFGSGTRLTVV.

This chain's CDR3 is CASSLGQNYEQYF. The rearrangement uses TRBV7-9 and TRBJ2-7. Germline V lookup: CDR1 SEHNR, CDR2 FQNEAQ (reference sequence). The CDR3 contains 13 residues.

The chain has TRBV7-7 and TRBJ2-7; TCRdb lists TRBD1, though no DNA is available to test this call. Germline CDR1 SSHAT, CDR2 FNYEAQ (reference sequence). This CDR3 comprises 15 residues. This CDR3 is CASSWKGTFSYEQYF. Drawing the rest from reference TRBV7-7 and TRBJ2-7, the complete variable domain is GAGVSQSPRYKVTKRGQDVTLRCDPISSHATLYWYQQALGQGPEFLTYFNYEAQPDKSGLPSDRFSAERPEGSISTLTIQRTEQRDSAMYRCASSWKGTFSYEQYFGPGTRLTVT.

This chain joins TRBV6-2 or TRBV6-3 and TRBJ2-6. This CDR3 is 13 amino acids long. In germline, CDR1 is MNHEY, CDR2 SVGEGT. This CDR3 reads CASSIPSANVLTF.

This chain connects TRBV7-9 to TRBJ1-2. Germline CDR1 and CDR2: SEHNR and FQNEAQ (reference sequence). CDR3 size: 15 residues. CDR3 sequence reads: CASSLEEGTGDGYTF.

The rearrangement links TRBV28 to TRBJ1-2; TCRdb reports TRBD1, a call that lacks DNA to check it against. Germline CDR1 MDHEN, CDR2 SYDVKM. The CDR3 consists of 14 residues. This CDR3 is CASSWPGGRYGYTF.

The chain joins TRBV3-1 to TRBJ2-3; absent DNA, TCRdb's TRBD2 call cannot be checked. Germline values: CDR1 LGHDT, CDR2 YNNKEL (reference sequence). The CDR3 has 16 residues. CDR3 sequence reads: CASSQVNVIGSGTQYF.